This T cell receptor (beta chain) was captured by sequencing in a study of blood T cell repertoires in COVID-19. The CDR3 consists of 15 residues. V was cut by 4 bases and J by 1 base, with 11 bases left in between. CDR1 is SGDLS and CDR2 is YYNGEE in the germline V gene. In the source study's methods: Estimation of nucleated cell counts was performed using reference gene primer amplification. This table comes from immunoSEQ multiplex PCR, and its TCRdb copy is limited to in-frame clones, with some not included. V and J calls and clone size come straight from that table; D and trimming were deduced from the DNA. Among 200,000 to 250,000 clones, roughly 82% were seen once, and the ten largest hold more than 4.5%.

This clonotype was obtained from a woman aged 80 or over with active or convalescent COVID-19. The sample taken for sequencing was peripheral blood. The chain has TRBV9 and TRBJ1-4, with D possibly being TRBD1 (5 bases). As DNA, the CDR3 is TGTGCCAGCAGCCCCCCGGGGGTAACTAATGAAAAACTGTTTTTT. Amino acids: CASSPPGVTNEKLFF.